The clone carrying this T cell receptor (beta chain) was picked up one time. CDR3 length: 14 residues. V was pared by 3 bases and J by 5 bases, with 11 bases between. Germline assignment: CDR1 SGHNT and CDR2 YYREEE (reference sequence). The data are from a study of blood T cell repertoires in COVID-19. Study-wide context: Sources were T cells, B-cell-depleted T cells, or PBMCs; the material itself was cDNA or gDNA.

In the original workflow: Nucleated cell counts were estimated from reference gene primer amplification. Repertoires were generated with immunoSEQ multiplex PCR, while TCRdb's copy carries only in-frame clones and drops some. V and J calls and clone size are given by that table; D and trimming were obtained from the DNA. The repertoire consists of roughly 250,000 clones, with roughly 80% occurring once and the leading ten covering 4% to 5.5%. The gene calls are TRBV5-4 and TRBJ1-4, with unresolved D. This clonotype was sampled from a man aged 50 to 60 with active or convalescent COVID-19. The specimen sequenced was peripheral blood. The CDR3 nucleotides are TGTGCCAGCAGCTCCCCAGAATTGAATGAAAAACTGTTTTTT. It codes for CASSSPELNEKLFF.